These 8 T cell receptor beta chains share one sample of origin, sequenced in a study of T cells after yellow fever vaccination. TCRdb processed the 5' RACE reads anew with MiXCR; each CDR3 protein has one entry. The table has more than 350,000 distinct CDR3 sequences, roughly 12% seen once; the top ten hold roughly 18%. Sequencing used PBMCs, obtained on the day of the first yellow fever vaccination. The receptors were gathered from a man between 18 and 29 years old who received the YFV17D yellow fever vaccine.

This chain links TRBV20-1 with TRBJ2-1; 13 bases are a match to TRBD2. Per the germline V gene, CDR1 is DFQATT and CDR2 is SNEGSKA (reference sequence). The trim removed 5 bases at V and 5 bases at J, leaving 6 bases unmatched. The CDR3 has 15 residues. The CDR3 nucleotides are TGCAGTGCTCGCGGGGGGACTAGCGGGGACAATGAGCAGTTCTTC. Translated: CSARGGTSGDNEQFF.

The chain couples TRBV6-2 or TRBV6-3 to TRBJ2-3; perhaps TRBD2 as D (6 bases). V lost 0 bases, J lost 1 base, and 8 bases lay in between. Germline CDR1 reads MNHEY; CDR2 reads SVGEGT. This CDR3 is 15 amino acids long. The DNA of the CDR3 is TGTGCCAGCAGTTACTCGCCGGGAGGCACAGATACGCAGTATTTT. The encoded protein is CASSYSPGGTDTQYF.

Points on this clonotype: A read error may produce the germline difference seen at one junction end. J is TRBJ2-5 and V is TRBV11-2, with no clear D. Per germline, CDR1 SGHAT and CDR2 FQNNGV. The CDR3 runs 14 residues. The CDR3 region has the DNA TGTGCCGGCAGCTTAATCTCGTACCAAGAGACCCAGTACTTC. It is translated as CAGSLISYQETQYF.

The chain uses TRBV5-4 and TRBJ2-5; 8 positions match TRBD1. Germline V gene lookup returns CDR1 SGHNT and CDR2 YYREEE (reference sequence). V shed 0 bases and J 5 bases; nucleotides not matched to a gene: 6. This CDR3 contains 15 residues. The DNA for the CDR3 is TGTGCCAGCAGCTTGGTCGACAGGGGACGGGAGACCCAGTACTTC. It specifies CASSLVDRGRETQYF. The variable domain in full, with the rest retrieved from reference TRBV5-4 and TRBJ2-5, is ETGVTQSPTHLIKTRGQQVTLRCSSQSGHNTVSWYQQALGQGPQFIFQYYREEENGRGNFPPRFSGLQFPNYSSELNVNALELDDSALYLCASSLVDRGRETQYFGPGTRLLVL.

The chain recombines TRBV24-1 with TRBJ2-5, with D unresolved. The CDR3 consists of 14 residues. Per the germline V gene, CDR1 is KGHDR and CDR2 is SFDVKD. V was trimmed by 7 bases and J by 2 bases, leaving 13 bases between them. CDR3 DNA: TGTGCCACCAGCCACAGTCCTGGGCAAGAGACCCAGTACTTC. This sequence encodes CATSHSPGQETQYF.

This clonotype was detected a few times. The chain links TRBV6-2 or TRBV6-3 to TRBJ2-2; 7 positions match TRBD1. The trim removed 0 bases at V and 4 bases at J, leaving 5 bases unmatched. In germline, CDR1 is MNHEY, CDR2 SVGEGT. The CDR3 sequence is 16 residues long. CDR3 residues: CASSYSGDRFTGELFF. The CDR3 DNA sequence: TGTGCCAGCAGTTACTCTGGGGACAGATTCACCGGGGAGCTGTTTTTT.

This clonotype has at least ten counts. The V and J genes are TRBV7-2 and TRBJ1-5; TRBD1 matches 7 bases. The CDR3 spans 15 residues. Germline-derived CDR1 and CDR2 are SGHTA and FQGNSA. V gave up 5 bases and J gave up 4 bases; unmatched junction bases: 8. The CDR3 nucleotides are TGTGCCAGCAGCCCTGAGGGGACAGTTAATCAGCCCCAGCATTTT. Its protein is CASSPEGTVNQPQHF.

The rearrangement uses TRBV5-1 and TRBJ1-4; weak D call: TRBD1 (5 bases). Germline V gives CDR1 SGHRS, CDR2 YFSETQ. The CDR3 runs to 15 residues. V lost 4 bases and J lost 5, with 15 bases in between. In DNA, the CDR3 is TGCGCCAGCAGCCGGGCGGGGGATAGAAATGAAAAACTGTTTTTT. Its protein is CASSRAGDRNEKLFF.